A single sample is the source of the 8 T cell receptor beta chains below, sequenced in a study of shared clonotypes between healthy human individuals. The table came from immunoSEQ multiplex PCR; TCRdb's copy has only in-frame clones and leaves some out. The table records hundreds of thousands of clones, around 92% of them present only once. Naive CD8 isolation took CD45RO-negative cells positively selected for CCR7 and excluded terminally differentiated effector memory CD45RA+ cells. Sequencing input: naive CD8+ T cells sorted from blood. Source of these receptors: a man in his thirties or forties in good health.

The chain is built from TRBV13 and TRBJ2-5; no clear D. Germline assignment: CDR1 PRHDT and CDR2 FYEKMQ (reference sequence). The CDR3 has 13 residues. V lost 3 bases, J lost 5 bases, and 10 bases lay in between. CDR3 nucleotide sequence: TGTGCCAGCAGCTTGGATCCTGGGGAGACCCAGTACTTC. This translates into CASSLDPGETQYF.

Turning to this clone: This specimen includes other DNA sequences encoding the same CDR3. The chain combines TRBV29-1 with TRBJ2-3; no definite D call. The CDR3 covers 10 residues. The germline V gene encodes CDR1 SQVTM and CDR2 ANQGSEA. V was pared by 7 bases and J by 2 bases, with 4 bases between. The CDR3 bases are TGCAGCGCACACACAGATACGCAGTATTTT. Translated: CSAHTDTQYF.

This chain links TRBV18 with TRBJ1-5; D unresolved. The ends were cut back, 0 bases at V and 3 bases at J, with 12 bases in the middle. Germline V CDR1 and CDR2: KGHSH, LQKENI. This CDR3 spans 16 amino acids. Written as DNA, the CDR3 is TGTGCCAGCTCACCACCGATCGGCCACAACAATCAGCCCCAGCATTTT. Residues: CASSPPIGHNNQPQHF.

V is TRBV7-9 and J is TRBJ2-3, with 9 nucleotides matching TRBD2. V was pared by 6 bases and J by 2 bases, with 9 bases of the junction left unmatched. CDR3 size: 16 residues. Germline loops: CDR1 SEHNR, CDR2 FQNEAQ (reference sequence). DNA for the CDR3: TGTGCCAGCAGAGAAACTAGCGGGCGCCTCACAGATACGCAGTATTTT. This sequence encodes CASRETSGRLTDTQYF.

The chain joins TRBV30 to TRBJ2-7; 12 bases are a match to TRBD2. This CDR3 contains 15 residues. V shed 8 bases and J 3 bases; nucleotides not matched to a gene: 11. The germline V gene has CDR1 GTSNPN and CDR2 SVGIG (reference sequence). Here the CDR3 DNA reads TGTGCCCATACGACTAGCGGGAGACCCGTCTACGAGCAGTACTTC. As protein: CAHTTSGRPVYEQYF. Based on the CDR3 plus reference TRBV30 and TRBJ2-7, the full variable domain is SQTIHQWPATLVQPVGSPLSLECTVEGTSNPNLYWYRQAAGRGLQLLFYSVGIGQISSEVPQNLSASRPQDRQFILSSKKLLLSDSGFYLCAHTTSGRPVYEQYFGPGTRLTVT.

As to this clone: Other DNA sequences of this sample code for an identical CDR3. V is TRBV4-1 and J is TRBJ1-1, with D unresolved. The CDR3 runs 13 residues. The V end was cut by 1 base, the J end by 4 bases, with 7 bases between. CDR1 and CDR2 from the germline V gene are MGHRA and YSYEKL. The CDR3 DNA reads TGCGCCAGCAGCCAAGTTCAGGTCACTGAAGCTTTCTTT. This translates into CASSQVQVTEAFF.

The chain has TRBV28 and TRBJ2-5; TRBD1 aligns across 9 bases. Germline CDR1 and CDR2: MDHEN and SYDVKM. This CDR3 comprises 14 residues. The ends lost 6 bases at V and 5 bases at J; junction bases unmatched: 7. CDR3 region: CASRTGTGWETQYF. The CDR3, as DNA: TGTGCCAGCAGGACCGGGACAGGGTGGGAGACCCAGTACTTC.

This clone was recorded only once. J is TRBJ2-5 and V is TRBV7-2; 7 bases are a match to TRBD2. After removal of 1 base from V and 2 bases from J, the junction contained 4 bases not matched to a gene. Germline V gives CDR1 SGHTA, CDR2 FQGNSA. The CDR3 is 15 amino acids. The CDR3 nucleotides are TGTGCCAGCAGCTTAGACGGGAGGCCTCAAGAGACCCAGTACTTC. This codes for CASSLDGRPQETQYF.